Given below is one T cell receptor beta chain in context. The data belong to a study of regulatory T cells in long-lasting Graves disease. With iRepertoire HTBI primers and Arm-PCR of CDR3 regions, TCR beta libraries were built. In TCRdb, the multiplex PCR reads were re-called with MiXCR into one record per CDR3 protein. The table has 410,000 or so distinct CDR3 sequences, more than 12% seen once; the top ten hold 16%. In germline, CDR1 is MNHEY, CDR2 SVGEGT. Losses at the gene ends were 7 bases for V and 4 bases for J; bases not matched to a gene: 15. The CDR3 length is 16 residues. Time point noted: newly diagnosed GD, antithyroid drugs for less than 3 months. There was RNA extracted from PBMCs, and the TCR library was made from it. This sample also appeared in a second study, on T cells in Graves' hyperthyroidism and ophthalmopathy.

This sequence was found in a woman younger than 45 with Graves disease. Material: peripheral blood mononuclear cells (PBMCs), obtained at new diagnosis, from a patient treated with antithyroid drugs. This chain uses TRBV6-2 or TRBV6-3 with TRBJ2-5, with 7 bases fitting TRBD1. CDR3 in amino acids: CASTVPGQMALETQYF. The CDR3 DNA follows: TGTGCCAGCACCGTTCCGGGACAGATGGCCCTAGAGACCCAGTACTTC.